This is a list of T cell receptor beta chains from one sample in a study of shared clonotypes between healthy human individuals. Sequencing was performed with immunoSEQ multiplex PCR; in TCRdb, only in-frame clones are kept and a portion is missing. The sample carries more than 2 million clones, 95% recorded once. What was sequenced was naive CD4+ T cells sorted from blood. Receptors originate from a man younger than 30 in good health. Each CDR3 is given with its conserved first and last residue. The order of the fields is V gene, clone size, D gene, J gene, CDR3 protein, CDR3 DNA. The D gene is left open where the match is weak. Clone size is stated in some rows and not others, as once, few, many or a class when expanded.

TRBV4-2	NA	TRBD2	TRBJ2-7	CASSSRLADSYEQYF	TGTGCCAGCAGCTCCCGACTAGCGGACTCCTACGAGCAGTACTTC
TRBV28	NA	TRBD1	TRBJ1-1	CASSRGRTGISEAFF	TGTGCCAGCAGCCGTGGCCGGACAGGCATCTCCGAAGCTTTCTTT
TRBV2	NA	NA	TRBJ2-3	CASKTGSTDTQYF	TGTGCCAGCAAGACGGGGTCTACAGATACGCAGTATTTT
TRBV5-6	NA	NA	TRBJ1-2	CASSSGRNGYTF	TGTGCCAGCAGCTCTGGGCGGAATGGCTACACCTTC
TRBV7-6	NA	TRBD1	TRBJ2-7	CASSYGTGTNYEQYF	TGTGCCAGCAGCTACGGGACAGGTACTAACTACGAGCAGTACTTC
TRBV5-1	once	TRBD1	TRBJ2-7	CASSPRQGSTYEQYF	TGCGCCAGCAGCCCTAGACAGGGTTCTACCTACGAGCAGTACTTC
TRBV6-1	once	TRBD1	TRBJ2-2	CASRPRTGATGELFF	TGTGCCAGCAGACCGAGGACAGGGGCCACCGGGGAGCTGTTTTTT
TRBV28	NA	TRBD1	TRBJ1-5	CASSLFSGGAGQPQHF	TGTGCCAGCAGTTTATTTTCAGGGGGCGCTGGGCAGCCCCAGCATTTT
TRBV5-1	NA	TRBD2	TRBJ2-3	CASRLSSGTGADTQYF	TGCGCCAGCAGACTCAGTAGCGGGACGGGCGCAGATACGCAGTATTTT
TRBV28	NA	NA	TRBJ2-6	CASSLARASGANVLTF	TGTGCCAGCAGTTTAGCCAGGGCTTCTGGGGCCAACGTCCTGACTTTC
TRBV6-6	NA	TRBD1	TRBJ1-2	CASRDRVNYGYTF	TGTGCCAGCAGGGACAGGGTTAACTATGGCTACACCTTC
TRBV29-1	once	NA	TRBJ1-1	CSVSGFTTEAFF	TGCAGCGTTTCTGGGTTTACCACTGAAGCTTTCTTT
TRBV7-2	NA	NA	TRBJ2-7	CASSPRVTYEQYF	TGTGCCAGCAGCCCGAGGGTAACCTACGAGCAGTACTTC
TRBV6-6	NA	TRBD1	TRBJ1-6	CASTPGTDNSPLHF	TGTGCCAGCACACCCGGGACAGACAATTCACCCCTCCACTTT
TRBV30	NA	NA	TRBJ2-1	CAWSLGLEQFF	TGTGCCTGGAGTTTAGGCCTTGAGCAGTTCTTC
TRBV5-4	NA	NA	TRBJ1-4	CASSPSQGSTNEKLFF	TGTGCCAGCAGCCCCTCGCAGGGATCAACTAATGAAAAACTGTTTTTT
TRBV30	NA	NA	TRBJ1-5	CAWSLPGTAIHF	TGTGCCTGGAGTCTCCCCGGGACGGCCATCCATTTT
TRBV7-9	NA	TRBD1	TRBJ2-3	CASSLAGTVQDTQYF	TGTGCCAGCAGCTTAGCGGGGACAGTGCAGGATACGCAGTATTTT
TRBV6-1	NA	NA	TRBJ1-4	CASSPGANEKLFF	TGTGCCAGCAGTCCAGGGGCTAATGAAAAACTGTTTTTT
TRBV14	NA	TRBD1	TRBJ1-6	CASSQGLPGTGDSPLHF	TGTGCCAGCAGCCAAGGACTTCCCGGGACAGGGGATTCACCCCTCCACTTT